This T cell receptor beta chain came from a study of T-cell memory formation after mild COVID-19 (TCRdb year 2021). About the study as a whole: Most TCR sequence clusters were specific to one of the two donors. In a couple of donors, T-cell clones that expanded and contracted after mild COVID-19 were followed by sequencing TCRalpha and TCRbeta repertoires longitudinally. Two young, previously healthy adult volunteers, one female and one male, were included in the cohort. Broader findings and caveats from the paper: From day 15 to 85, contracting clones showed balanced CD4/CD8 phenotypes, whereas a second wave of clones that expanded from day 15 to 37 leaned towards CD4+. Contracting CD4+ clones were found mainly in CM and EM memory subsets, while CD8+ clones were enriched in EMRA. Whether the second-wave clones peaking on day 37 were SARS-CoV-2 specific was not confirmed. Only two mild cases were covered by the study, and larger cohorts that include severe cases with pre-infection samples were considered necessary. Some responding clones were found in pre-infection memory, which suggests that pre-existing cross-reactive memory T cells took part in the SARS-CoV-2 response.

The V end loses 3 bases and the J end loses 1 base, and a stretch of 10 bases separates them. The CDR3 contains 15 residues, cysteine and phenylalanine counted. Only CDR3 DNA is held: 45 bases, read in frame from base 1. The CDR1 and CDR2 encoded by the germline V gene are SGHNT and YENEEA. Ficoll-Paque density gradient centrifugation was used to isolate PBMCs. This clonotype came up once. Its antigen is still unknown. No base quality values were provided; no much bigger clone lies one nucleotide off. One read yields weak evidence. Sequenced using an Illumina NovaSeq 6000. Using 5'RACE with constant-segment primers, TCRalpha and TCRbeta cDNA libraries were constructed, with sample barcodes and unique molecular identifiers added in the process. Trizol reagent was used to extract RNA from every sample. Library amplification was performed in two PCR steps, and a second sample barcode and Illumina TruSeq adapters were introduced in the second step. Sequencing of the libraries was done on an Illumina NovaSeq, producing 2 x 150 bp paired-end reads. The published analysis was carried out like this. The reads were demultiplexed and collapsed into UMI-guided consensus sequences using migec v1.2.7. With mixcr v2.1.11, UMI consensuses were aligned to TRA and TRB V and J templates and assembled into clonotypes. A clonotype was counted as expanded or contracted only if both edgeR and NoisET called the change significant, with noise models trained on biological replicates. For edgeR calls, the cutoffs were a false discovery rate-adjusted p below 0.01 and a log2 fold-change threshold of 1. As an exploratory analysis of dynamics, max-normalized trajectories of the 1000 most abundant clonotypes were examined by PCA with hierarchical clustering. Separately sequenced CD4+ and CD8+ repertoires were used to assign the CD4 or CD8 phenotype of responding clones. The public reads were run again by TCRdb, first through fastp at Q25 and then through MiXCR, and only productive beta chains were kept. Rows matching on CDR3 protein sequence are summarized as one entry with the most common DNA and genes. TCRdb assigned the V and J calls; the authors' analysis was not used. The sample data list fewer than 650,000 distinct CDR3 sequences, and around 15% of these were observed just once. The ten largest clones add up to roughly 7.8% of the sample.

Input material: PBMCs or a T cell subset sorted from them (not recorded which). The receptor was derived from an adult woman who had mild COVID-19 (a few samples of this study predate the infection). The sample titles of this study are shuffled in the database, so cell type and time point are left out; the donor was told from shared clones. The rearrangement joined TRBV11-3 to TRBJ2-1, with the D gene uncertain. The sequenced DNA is TGTGCCAGCAGCTTTTATGACCAATCCTACAATGAGCAGTTCTTC. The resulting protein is CASSFYDQSYNEQFF.